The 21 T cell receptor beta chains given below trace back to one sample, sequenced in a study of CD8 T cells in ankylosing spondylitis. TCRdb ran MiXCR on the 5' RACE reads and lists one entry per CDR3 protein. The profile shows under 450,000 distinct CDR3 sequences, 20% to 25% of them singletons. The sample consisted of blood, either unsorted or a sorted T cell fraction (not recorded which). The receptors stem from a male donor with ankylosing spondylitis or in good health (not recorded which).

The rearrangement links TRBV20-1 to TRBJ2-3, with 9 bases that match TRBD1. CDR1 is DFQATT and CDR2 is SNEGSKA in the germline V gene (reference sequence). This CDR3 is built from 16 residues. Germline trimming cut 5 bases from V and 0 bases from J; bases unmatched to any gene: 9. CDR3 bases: TGCAGTGCTCCCTCGGACAGGGGCCACAGCACAGATACGCAGTATTTT. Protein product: CSAPSDRGHSTDTQYF.

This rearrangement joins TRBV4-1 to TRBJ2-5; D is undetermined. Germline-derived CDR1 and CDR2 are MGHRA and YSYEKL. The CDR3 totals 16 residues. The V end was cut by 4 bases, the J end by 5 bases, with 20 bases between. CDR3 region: CASSPPRVNLGETQYF. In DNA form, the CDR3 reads TGCGCCAGCAGCCCTCCTCGAGTGAACCTGGGGGAGACCCAGTACTTC.

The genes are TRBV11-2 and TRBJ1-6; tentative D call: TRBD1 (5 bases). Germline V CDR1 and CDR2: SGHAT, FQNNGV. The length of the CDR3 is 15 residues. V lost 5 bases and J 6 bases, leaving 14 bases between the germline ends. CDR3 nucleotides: TGTGCCAGCAGCCAGGCAGGGCTTGGTAATTCACCCCTCCACTTT. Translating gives CASSQAGLGNSPLHF. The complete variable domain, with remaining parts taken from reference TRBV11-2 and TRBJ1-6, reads EAGVAQSPRYKIIEKRQSVAFWCNPISGHATLYWYQQILGQGPKLLIQFQNNGVVDDSQLPKDRFSAERLKGVDSTLKIQPAKLEDSAVYLCASSQAGLGNSPLHFGNGTRLTVT.

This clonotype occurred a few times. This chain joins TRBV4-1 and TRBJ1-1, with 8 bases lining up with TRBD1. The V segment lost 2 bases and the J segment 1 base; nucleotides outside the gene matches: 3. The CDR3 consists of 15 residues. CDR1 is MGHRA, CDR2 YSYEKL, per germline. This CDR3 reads CASSQLGQGNTEAFF. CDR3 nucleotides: TGCGCCAGCAGCCAACTAGGACAGGGGAACACTGAAGCTTTCTTT.

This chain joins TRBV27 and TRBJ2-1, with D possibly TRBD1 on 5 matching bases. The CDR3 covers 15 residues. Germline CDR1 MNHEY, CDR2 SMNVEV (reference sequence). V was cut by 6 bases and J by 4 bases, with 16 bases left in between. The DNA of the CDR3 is TGTGCCAGCAGGATCCTCCAGGGATCTTACAATGAGCAGTTCTTC. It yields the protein CASRILQGSYNEQFF.

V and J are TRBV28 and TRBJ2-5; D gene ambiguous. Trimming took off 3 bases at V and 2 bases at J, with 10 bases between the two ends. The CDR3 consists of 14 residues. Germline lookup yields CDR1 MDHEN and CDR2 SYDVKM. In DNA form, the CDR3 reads TGTGCCAGCAGTTTTGTGACGGTGCAAGAGACCCAGTACTTC. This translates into CASSFVTVQETQYF.

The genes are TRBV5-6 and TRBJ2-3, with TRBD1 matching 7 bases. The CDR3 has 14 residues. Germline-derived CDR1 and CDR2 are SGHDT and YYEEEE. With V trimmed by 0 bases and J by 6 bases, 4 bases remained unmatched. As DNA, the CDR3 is TGTGCCAGCAGCTTGGGGACAGGACCGGATACGCAGTATTTT. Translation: CASSLGTGPDTQYF.

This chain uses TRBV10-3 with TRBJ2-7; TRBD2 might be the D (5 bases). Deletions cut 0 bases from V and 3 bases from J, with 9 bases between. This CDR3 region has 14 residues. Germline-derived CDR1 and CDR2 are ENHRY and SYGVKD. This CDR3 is CAISESYGLYEQYF. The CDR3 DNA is TGTGCCATCAGTGAGTCATATGGACTCTACGAGCAGTACTTC.

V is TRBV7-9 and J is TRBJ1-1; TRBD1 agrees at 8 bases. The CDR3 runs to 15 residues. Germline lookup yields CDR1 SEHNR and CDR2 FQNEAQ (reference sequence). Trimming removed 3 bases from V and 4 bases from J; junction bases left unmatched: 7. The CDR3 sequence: CASSLTGALGTEAFF. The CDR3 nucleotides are TGTGCCAGCAGCTTGACAGGGGCGCTGGGCACTGAAGCTTTCTTT.

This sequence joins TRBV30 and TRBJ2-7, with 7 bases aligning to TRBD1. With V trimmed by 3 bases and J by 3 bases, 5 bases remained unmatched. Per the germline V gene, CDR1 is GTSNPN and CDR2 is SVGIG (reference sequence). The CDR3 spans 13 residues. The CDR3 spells CAWRGGQNYEQYF. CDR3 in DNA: TGTGCCTGGAGAGGGGGACAGAACTACGAGCAGTACTTC.

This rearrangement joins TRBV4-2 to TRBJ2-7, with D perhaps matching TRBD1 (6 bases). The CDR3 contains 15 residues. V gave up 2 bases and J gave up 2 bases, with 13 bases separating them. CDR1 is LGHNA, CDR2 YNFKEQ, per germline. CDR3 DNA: TGTGCCAGCAGCCAATGGACAGCAGCTACCTACGAGCAGTACTTC. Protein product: CASSQWTAATYEQYF.

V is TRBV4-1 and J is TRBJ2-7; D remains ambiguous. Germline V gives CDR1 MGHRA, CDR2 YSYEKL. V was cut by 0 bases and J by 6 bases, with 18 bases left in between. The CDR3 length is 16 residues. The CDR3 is CASSQDHVGTDGEQYF. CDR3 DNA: TGCGCCAGCAGCCAAGATCACGTAGGCACCGACGGCGAGCAGTACTTC.

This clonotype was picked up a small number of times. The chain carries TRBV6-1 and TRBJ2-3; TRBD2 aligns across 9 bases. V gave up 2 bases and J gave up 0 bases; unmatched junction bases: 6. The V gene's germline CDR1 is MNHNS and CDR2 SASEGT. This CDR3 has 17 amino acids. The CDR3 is CASSERPSGVSTDTQYF. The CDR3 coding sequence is TGTGCCAGCAGTGAACGACCTAGCGGGGTCAGCACAGATACGCAGTATTTT.

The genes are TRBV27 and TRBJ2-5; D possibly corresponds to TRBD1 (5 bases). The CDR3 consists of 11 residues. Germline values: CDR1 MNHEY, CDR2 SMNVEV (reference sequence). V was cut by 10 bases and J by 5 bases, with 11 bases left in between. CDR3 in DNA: TGTGCCACAGGGTACGGGGAGACCCAGTACTTC. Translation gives CATGYGETQYF.

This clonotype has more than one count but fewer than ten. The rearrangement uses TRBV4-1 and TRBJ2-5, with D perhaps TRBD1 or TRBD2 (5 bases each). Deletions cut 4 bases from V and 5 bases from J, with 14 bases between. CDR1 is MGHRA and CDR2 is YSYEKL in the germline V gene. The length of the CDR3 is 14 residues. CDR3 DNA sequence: TGCGCCAGCAGCCGTACGCTAGCAGGGGAGACCCAGTACTTC. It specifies CASSRTLAGETQYF.

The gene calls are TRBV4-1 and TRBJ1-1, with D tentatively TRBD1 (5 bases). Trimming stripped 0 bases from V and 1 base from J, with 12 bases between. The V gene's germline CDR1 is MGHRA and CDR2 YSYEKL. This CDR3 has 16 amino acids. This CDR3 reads CASSQDTTEWNTEAFF. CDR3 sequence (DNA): TGCGCCAGCAGCCAAGATACGACAGAATGGAACACTGAAGCTTTCTTT.

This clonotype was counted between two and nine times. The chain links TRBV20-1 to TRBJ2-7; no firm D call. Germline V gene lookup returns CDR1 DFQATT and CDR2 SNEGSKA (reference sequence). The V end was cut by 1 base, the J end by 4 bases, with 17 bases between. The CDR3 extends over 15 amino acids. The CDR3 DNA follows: TGCAGTGCTAGAGCCCGCGACTTGCCCCCGTACGAGCAGTACTTC. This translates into CSARARDLPPYEQYF.

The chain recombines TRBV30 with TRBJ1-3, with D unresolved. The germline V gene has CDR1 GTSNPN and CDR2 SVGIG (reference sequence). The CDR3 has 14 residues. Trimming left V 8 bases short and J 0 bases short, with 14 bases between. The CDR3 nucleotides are TGTGCCGGAATGCCAGGTGACTCTGGAAACACCATATATTTT. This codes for CAGMPGDSGNTIYF.

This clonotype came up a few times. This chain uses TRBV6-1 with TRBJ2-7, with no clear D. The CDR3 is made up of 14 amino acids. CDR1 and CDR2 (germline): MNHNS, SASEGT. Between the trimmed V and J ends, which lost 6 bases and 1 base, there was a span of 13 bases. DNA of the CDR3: TGTGCCAGCAGCCCGGCGGCTGGATCCTACGAGCAGTACTTC. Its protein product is CASSPAAGSYEQYF.

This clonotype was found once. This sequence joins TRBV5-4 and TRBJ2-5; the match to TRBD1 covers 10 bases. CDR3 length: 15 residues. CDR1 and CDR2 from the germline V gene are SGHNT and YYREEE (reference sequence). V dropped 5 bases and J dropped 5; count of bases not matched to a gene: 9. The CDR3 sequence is CASRSGDRGRETQYF. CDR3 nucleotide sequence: TGTGCCAGCAGGTCCGGCGACAGGGGGCGGGAGACCCAGTACTTC.

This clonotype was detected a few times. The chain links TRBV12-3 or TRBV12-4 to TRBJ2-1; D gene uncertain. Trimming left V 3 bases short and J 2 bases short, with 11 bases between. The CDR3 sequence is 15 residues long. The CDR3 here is CASSFNSPAYNEQFF. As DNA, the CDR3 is TGTGCCAGCAGTTTTAATAGCCCGGCCTACAATGAGCAGTTCTTC.